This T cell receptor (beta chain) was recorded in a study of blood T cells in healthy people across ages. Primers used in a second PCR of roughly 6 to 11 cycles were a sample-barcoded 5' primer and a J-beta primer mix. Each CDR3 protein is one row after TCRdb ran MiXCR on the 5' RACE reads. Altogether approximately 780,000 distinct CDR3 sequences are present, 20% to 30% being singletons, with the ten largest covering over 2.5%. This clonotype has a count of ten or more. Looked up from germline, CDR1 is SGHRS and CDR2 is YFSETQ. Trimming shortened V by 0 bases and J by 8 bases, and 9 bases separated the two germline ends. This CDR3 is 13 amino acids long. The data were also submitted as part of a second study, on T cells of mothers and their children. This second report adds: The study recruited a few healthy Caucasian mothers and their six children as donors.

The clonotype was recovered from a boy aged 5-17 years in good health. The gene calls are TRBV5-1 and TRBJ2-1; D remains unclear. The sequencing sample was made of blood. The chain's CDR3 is CASSLDRRDEQFF. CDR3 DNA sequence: TGCGCCAGCAGCTTGGACAGACGCGATGAGCAGTTCTTC.